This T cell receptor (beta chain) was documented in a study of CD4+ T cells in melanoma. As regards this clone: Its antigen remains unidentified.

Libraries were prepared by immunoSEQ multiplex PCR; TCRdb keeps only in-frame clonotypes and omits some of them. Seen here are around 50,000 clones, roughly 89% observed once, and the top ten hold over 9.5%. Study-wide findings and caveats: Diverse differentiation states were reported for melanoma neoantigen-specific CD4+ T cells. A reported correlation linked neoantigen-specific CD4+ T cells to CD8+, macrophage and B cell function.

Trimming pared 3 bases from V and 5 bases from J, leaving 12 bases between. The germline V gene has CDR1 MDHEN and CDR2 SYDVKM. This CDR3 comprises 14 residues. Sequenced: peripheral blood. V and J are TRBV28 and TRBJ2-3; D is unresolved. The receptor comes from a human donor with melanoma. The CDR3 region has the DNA TGTGCCAGCAGTTTCCGGCGAGTGAAAGATACGCAGTATTTT. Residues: CASSFRRVKDTQYF. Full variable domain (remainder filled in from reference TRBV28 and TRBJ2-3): DVKVTQSSRYLVKRTGEKVFLECVQDMDHENMFWYRQDPGLGLRLIYFSYDVKMKEKGDIPEGYSVSREKKERFSLILESASTNQTSMYLCASSFRRVKDTQYFGPGTRLTVL.